The 8 T cell receptor beta chains given below trace back to one sample, sequenced in a study of T cell changes during pregnancy in multiple sclerosis. Generated by immunoSEQ multiplex PCR, the TCRdb table keeps only in-frame clones and is missing some. This table has 43,000 or so clones, approximately 91% appearing once. The sample comprised PBMCs (not recorded whether the cells were cultured). These receptors came from a female donor with multiple sclerosis, enrolled in a pregnancy study.

The rearrangement links TRBV6-5 to TRBJ2-1; TRBD2 matches 11 bases. The V gene end was trimmed by 7 bases and the J gene end by 6 bases; junction bases not matched to a gene: 8. This CDR3 region has 15 residues. Germline V gene sequence: CDR1 MNHEY, CDR2 SVGAGI. The CDR3 bases are TGTGCCAGCACCTTAGCGGGAGGGTTTGGCAATGAGCAGTTCTTC. Translated: CASTLAGGFGNEQFF.

The rearrangement links TRBV5-1 to TRBJ1-2; D is undetermined. Between the trimmed V and J ends, which lost 0 bases and 4 bases, there was a span of 7 bases. Germline lookup yields CDR1 SGHRS and CDR2 YFSETQ. The CDR3 loop spans 13 amino acids. This CDR3 is CASSLEWVYGYTF. DNA for the CDR3: TGCGCCAGCAGCTTGGAATGGGTCTATGGCTACACCTTC.

The rearrangement uses TRBV6-1 and TRBJ1-2; D unresolved. The CDR3 is made up of 14 amino acids. Trimming removed 2 bases from V and 0 bases from J, with 7 bases in between. CDR1 and CDR2 (germline): MNHNS, SASEGT. The CDR3 nucleotides are TGTGCCAGCAGTGAAACACTTCCTAACTATGGCTACACCTTC. It encodes CASSETLPNYGYTF.

V is TRBV4-2 and J is TRBJ2-2; 12 bases match TRBD2. Per germline, CDR1 LGHNA and CDR2 YNFKEQ. CDR3 size: 16 residues. V lost 1 base, J lost 6 bases, and 3 bases stayed unmatched. The CDR3 nucleotides are TGTGCCAGCAGCCAAGCCAGACTAGCGGGAGCCGGGGAGCTGTTTTTT. Translating it yields CASSQARLAGAGELFF.

The chain is built from TRBV7-9 and TRBJ2-1; 10 nucleotides line up with TRBD2. Losses at the gene ends were 3 bases for V and 7 bases for J; bases not matched to a gene: 9. CDR1 and CDR2 (germline): SEHNR, FQNEAQ (reference sequence). CDR3 length equals 16 residues. CDR3 nucleotides: TGTGCCAGCAGCTTCCATTGGAGCGGGAGGGTAAATGAGCAGTTCTTC. Translated: CASSFHWSGRVNEQFF. Full variable domain (missing parts from reference TRBV7-9 and TRBJ2-1): DTGVSQNPRHKITKRGQNVTFRCDPISEHNRLYWYRQTLGQGPEFLTYFQNEAQLEKSRLLSDRFSAERPKGSFSTLEIQRTEQGDSAMYLCASSFHWSGRVNEQFFGPGTRLTVL.

This chain uses TRBV7-2 with TRBJ2-1; 8 bases are a match to TRBD2. The CDR3 loop spans 13 amino acids. V dropped 5 bases and J dropped 15; count of bases not matched to a gene: 12. Germline V gene lookup returns CDR1 SGHTA and CDR2 FQGNSA. The CDR3 DNA follows: TGTGCCAGCAGCCCCGGGCCAGCGGGAGTGCTGTTCTTC. Its protein is CASSPGPAGVLFF.

The V call is TRBV6-5, the J call TRBJ2-5; possible D gene TRBD2, 7 bases. CDR3 size: 14 residues. Looked up from germline, CDR1 is MNHEY and CDR2 is SVGAGI. V lost 6 bases and J lost 2, with 13 bases in between. CDR3 region: CASRRAGQQETQYF. As DNA, the CDR3 is TGTGCCAGCAGACGAGCGGGACAACAAGAGACCCAGTACTTC.

The CDR3 bases are TGTGCCAGCAGTCCCAGCGGGAGAATTCACGATACGCAGTATTTT. Amino acids: CASSPSGRIHDTQYF. The rearrangement links TRBV28 to TRBJ2-3; 8 bases are a match to TRBD2. CDR3 length equals 15 residues. CDR1 and CDR2 (germline): MDHEN, SYDVKM. The J segment lost 6 bases and the V segment lost 5 bases, leaving 10 bases of the junction unmatched.